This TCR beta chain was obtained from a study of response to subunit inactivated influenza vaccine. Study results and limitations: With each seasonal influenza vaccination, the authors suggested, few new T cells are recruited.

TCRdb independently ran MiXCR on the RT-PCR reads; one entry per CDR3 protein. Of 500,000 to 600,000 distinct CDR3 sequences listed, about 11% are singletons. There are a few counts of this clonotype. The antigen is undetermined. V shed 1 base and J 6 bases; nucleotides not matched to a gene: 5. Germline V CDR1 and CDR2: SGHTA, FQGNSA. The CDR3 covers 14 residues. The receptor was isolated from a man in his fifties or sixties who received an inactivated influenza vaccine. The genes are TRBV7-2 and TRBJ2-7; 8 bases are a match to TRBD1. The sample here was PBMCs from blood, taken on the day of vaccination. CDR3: CASSLGGQVGEQYF. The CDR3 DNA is TGTGCCAGCAGCTTAGGGGGACAGGTCGGCGAGCAGTACTTC.